This record looks at one T cell receptor (beta chain) sequence and its context. The data were taken from a study of Ad26.COV2.S vaccination and SARS-CoV-2 variants. Treatment specified: about 20 received Ad26.COV2.S at low or high dose, single or two shots; about 5 received placebo; per-sample allocation not given. Samples came from day 63 after the first vaccine or placebo injection. Trimming took 10 bases from V and 0 from J, leaving 10 bases between them. Germline CDR1 SGHRS, CDR2 YFSETQ. This CDR3 comprises 12 residues. The protocol was immunoSEQ multiplex PCR, while the TCRdb copy is restricted to in-frame clones and leaves out a portion. The sample includes around 250,000 clones, around nine tenths of them seen just once.

This chain links TRBV5-1 with TRBJ1-2; D unresolved. This receptor was obtained from a person between 18 and 65 years old who received the Ad26.COV2.S COVID-19 vaccine or a placebo. The source was peripheral blood, collected in a trial of Ad26.COV2.S vaccine versus placebo. CDR3 in DNA: TGCGCCGAGGGTAGTTCTAACTATGGCTACACCTTC. This translates into CAEGSSNYGYTF.